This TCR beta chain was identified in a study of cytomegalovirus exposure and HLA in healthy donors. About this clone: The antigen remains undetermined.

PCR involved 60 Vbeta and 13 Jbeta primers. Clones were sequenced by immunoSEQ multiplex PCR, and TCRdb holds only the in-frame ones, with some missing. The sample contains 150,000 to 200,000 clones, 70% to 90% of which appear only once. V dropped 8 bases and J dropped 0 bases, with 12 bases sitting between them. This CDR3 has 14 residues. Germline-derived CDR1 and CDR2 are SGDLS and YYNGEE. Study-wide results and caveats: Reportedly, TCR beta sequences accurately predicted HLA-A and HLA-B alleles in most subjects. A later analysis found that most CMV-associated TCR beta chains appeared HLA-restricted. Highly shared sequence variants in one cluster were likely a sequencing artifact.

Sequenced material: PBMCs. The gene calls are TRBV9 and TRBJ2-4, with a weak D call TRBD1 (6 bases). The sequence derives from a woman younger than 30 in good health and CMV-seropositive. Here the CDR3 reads CARPRRGAKNIQYF. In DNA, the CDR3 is TGTGCCAGACCTCGCAGGGGAGCCAAAAACATTCAGTACTTC.